The 21 T cell receptor beta chains listed next were all sequenced from one sample in a study of cytomegalovirus exposure and HLA in healthy donors. Both 60 Vbeta primers and 13 Jbeta primers went into the PCR. Generated by immunoSEQ multiplex PCR, the TCRdb table keeps only in-frame clones and is missing some. The sample lists 100,000 to 150,000 clones; 80% were seen once. The sample comprised PBMCs. The receptors shown here come from a male donor in good health and CMV-seronegative.

This clone showed up just a few times. The chain links TRBV2 to TRBJ1-4, with D maybe TRBD1 (6 bases). Germline CDR1 is SNHLY and CDR2 is FYNNEI. V was pared by 10 bases and J by 3 bases, with 12 bases between. The CDR3 loop spans 13 amino acids. The CDR3 region has the DNA TGTGCCACTACAGGGTCGTCTAATGAAAAACTGTTTTTT. Protein product: CATTGSSNEKLFF.

This chain connects TRBV28 to TRBJ2-7; maybe TRBD1 (5 bases). This CDR3 has 13 residues. Looked up from germline, CDR1 is MDHEN and CDR2 is SYDVKM. Deletions cut 3 bases from V and 4 bases from J, with 10 bases between. CDR3 in DNA: TGTGCCAGCAGTTTCCCAGGGCTGTACGAGCAGTACTTC. It specifies CASSFPGLYEQYF.

The chain uses TRBV25-1 and TRBJ1-4; D is uncertain. Trimming left V 6 bases short and J 3 bases short, with 17 bases between. Germline lookup yields CDR1 MGHDK and CDR2 SYGVNS. This CDR3 is built from 16 residues. CDR3 amino acids: CASSGLRGNANEKLFF. Written as DNA, the CDR3 is TGTGCCAGCAGCGGATTGCGCGGGAATGCTAATGAAAAACTGTTTTTT.

This clone was seen more than once but under ten times. The J gene is TRBJ1-5, the V gene TRBV6-6; 7 bases are shared with TRBD1. CDR3 length: 15 amino acids. Unmatched junction bases numbered 11, after V lost 8 bases and J lost 4 bases. Germline V gene sequence: CDR1 MNHNY, CDR2 SVGAGI (reference sequence). This chain's CDR3 is CASQTGTAYNQPQHF. DNA of the CDR3: TGTGCCAGCCAAACCGGGACAGCCTATAATCAGCCCCAGCATTTT.

This clone was seen once. This chain links TRBV25-1 with TRBJ1-1; perhaps TRBD1 as D (6 bases). Germline V CDR1 and CDR2: MGHDK, SYGVNS. The CDR3 has 12 residues. The V and J ends lost 7 bases and 1 base respectively, with 7 bases between them. DNA of the CDR3: TGTGCCAGCATAGGGGGGAACACTGAAGCTTTCTTT. This sequence encodes CASIGGNTEAFF.

V and J are TRBV9 and TRBJ2-7; 13 bases line up with TRBD2. Germline assignment: CDR1 SGDLS and CDR2 YYNGEE. Germline trimming cut 4 bases from V and 5 bases from J; bases unmatched to any gene: 9. The CDR3 is made up of 16 amino acids. The CDR3 coding sequence is TGTGCCAGCAGCCCAGGGACTAGCGGGATTGGGGACGAGCAGTACTTC. It is translated as CASSPGTSGIGDEQYF.

This clone was counted a few times. The chain employs TRBV5-1 and TRBJ2-7; 8 bases line up with TRBD1. V lost 4 bases and J lost 5; bases outside the gene matches: 11. The CDR3 is made up of 15 amino acids. Looked up from germline, CDR1 is SGHRS and CDR2 is YFSETQ. This CDR3 reads CASSKTGTGSHEQYF. As DNA, the CDR3 is TGCGCCAGCAGCAAAACCGGGACAGGATCTCACGAGCAGTACTTC.

The chain combines TRBV5-1 with TRBJ2-5, with 16 bases matching TRBD2. The CDR3 length is 17 residues. Germline V gene lookup returns CDR1 SGHRS and CDR2 YFSETQ. The ends lost 3 bases at V and 4 bases at J; junction bases unmatched: 6. CDR3 bases: TGCGCCAGCAGCTCGGGACTAGCGGGGGGGCCGTCAGAGACCCAGTACTTC. It codes for CASSSGLAGGPSETQYF.

The rearrangement links TRBV5-4 to TRBJ1-4, with D possibly matching TRBD1 (5 bases). Trimming took 3 bases from V and 3 from J, leaving 12 bases between them. Per the germline V gene, CDR1 is SGHNT and CDR2 is YYREEE (reference sequence). The CDR3 consists of 15 residues. As DNA, the CDR3 is TGTGCCAGCAGCTCTGGGGGGGAAGCTAATGAAAAACTGTTTTTT. It translates to CASSSGGEANEKLFF.

The CDR3 sequence is CASSILAGGTDTQYF. CDR3 nucleotide sequence: TGTGCCAGCAGCATACTAGCGGGGGGCACAGATACGCAGTATTTT. This rearrangement joins TRBV28 to TRBJ2-3; 11 positions match TRBD2. Per germline, CDR1 MDHEN and CDR2 SYDVKM. V lost 6 bases and J lost 1; bases outside the gene matches: 3. The CDR3 has 15 residues.

DNA of the CDR3: TGTGCCAGCAGCTCCAGCGACAGGGGAGGCTATGGCTACACCTTC. Its translation: CASSSSDRGGYGYTF. The chain links TRBV28 to TRBJ1-2, with 8 nucleotides matching TRBD1. Unmatched junction bases numbered 10, after V lost 6 bases and J lost 4 bases. From germline, CDR1 is MDHEN and CDR2 SYDVKM. There are 15 residues in the CDR3.

Of note for this clone: One end of the junction is discordant with germline, which a read error may explain. This chain links TRBV7-2 with TRBJ2-4; D might be TRBD1 (5 bases). Germline V lookup: CDR1 SGHTA, CDR2 FQGNSA. CDR3 length: 16 amino acids. The DNA for the CDR3 is TGTGCCAGCAGCCCCGTGGCAGGGCTTGCCAAAAACAGTCAGTACTTC. Translation: CASSPVAGLAKNSQYF.

This clone was found once. The gene calls are TRBV18 and TRBJ2-7; TRBD1 matches 9 bases. CDR1 is KGHSH, CDR2 LQKENI, per germline. This CDR3 comprises 15 residues. V shed 3 bases, J shed 2 bases, and the junction held 5 bases outside the gene matches. The DNA of the CDR3 is TGTGCCAGCTCACCCGGACAGGGGCATCCCTACGAGCAGTACTTC. It encodes CASSPGQGHPYEQYF.

This clone was seen only a few times. The chain joins TRBV6-6 to TRBJ2-2, with D possibly being TRBD1 (6 bases). There are 15 residues in the CDR3. V was pared by 2 bases and J by 2 bases, with 9 bases between. Germline V gene sequence: CDR1 MNHNY, CDR2 SVGAGI (reference sequence). The CDR3 bases are TGTGCCAGCAGTTACGCGACAGGCAACACCGGGGAGCTGTTTTTT. This encodes CASSYATGNTGELFF.

The chain joins TRBV27 to TRBJ1-2; 9 bases align to TRBD1. CDR1 MNHEY and CDR2 SMNVEV come from the germline V gene (reference sequence). With 5 bases clipped from V and 6 bases from J, the junction kept 7 bases outside the gene matches. CDR3 length: 14 residues. For the CDR3, the DNA is TGTGCCAGCAGTGCACCGGGACAGGGTCATGGCTACACCTTC. Protein: CASSAPGQGHGYTF.

This rearrangement joins TRBV9 to TRBJ2-2; TRBD2 agrees at 8 bases. Germline V lookup: CDR1 SGDLS, CDR2 YYNGEE. There are 17 residues in the CDR3. With V trimmed by 2 bases and J by 0 bases, 6 bases remained unmatched. The CDR3 coding sequence is TGTGCCAGCAGCGTCTCCACTAGCGGTCCGAACACCGGGGAGCTGTTTTTT. Translation: CASSVSTSGPNTGELFF.

The gene calls are TRBV7-2 and TRBJ1-2, with D uncertain. The CDR3 consists of 11 residues. The V and J ends lost 2 bases and 8 bases respectively, with 6 bases between them. Germline CDR1 reads SGHTA; CDR2 reads FQGNSA. The CDR3 bases are TGTGCCAGCAGCTTAAGCGAAGGCTACACCTTC. Translation gives CASSLSEGYTF.

The genes are TRBV10-2 and TRBJ1-2; possibly TRBD1 for D (6 bases). CDR3 size: 14 residues. Trimming took 3 bases from V and 2 from J, leaving 10 bases between them. Germline V lookup: CDR1 WSHSY, CDR2 SAAADI. DNA of the CDR3: TGCGCCAGCAGTGATGGGGGCAGAAACTATGGCTACACCTTC. This sequence encodes CASSDGGRNYGYTF.

Here the CDR3 reads CASTGQGAEGGYTF. CDR3 bases: TGTGCCAGCACGGGACAGGGGGCGGAAGGAGGCTACACCTTC. The chain uses TRBV28 and TRBJ1-2; 12 bases agree with TRBD1. CDR3 length equals 14 residues. Germline CDR1 is MDHEN and CDR2 is SYDVKM. The J segment lost 8 bases and the V segment lost 7 bases, leaving 8 bases of the junction unmatched.

This clone was recorded only once. V and J are TRBV7-9 and TRBJ2-1, with 9 bases lining up with TRBD2. The germline V gene encodes CDR1 SEHNR and CDR2 FQNEAQ (reference sequence). The CDR3 spans 12 residues. Germline trimming cut 3 bases from V and 9 bases from J; bases unmatched to any gene: 0. CDR3 DNA sequence: TGTGCCAGCAGCTTGACTAGCGGTGAGCAGTTCTTC. It encodes CASSLTSGEQFF. Full variable domain (outside the CDR3, taken from reference TRBV7-9 and TRBJ2-1): DTGVSQNPRHKITKRGQNVTFRCDPISEHNRLYWYRQTLGQGPEFLTYFQNEAQLEKSRLLSDRFSAERPKGSFSTLEIQRTEQGDSAMYLCASSLTSGEQFFGPGTRLTVL.

V gene TRBV28 combines with J gene TRBJ1-4, with D perhaps matching TRBD1 (5 bases). Trimming pared 4 bases from V and 8 bases from J, leaving 14 bases between. Germline loops: CDR1 MDHEN, CDR2 SYDVKM. This CDR3 spans 14 amino acids. CDR3 coding DNA: TGTGCCAGCAGTTCTGGGACTCTCGGGGAAAAACTGTTTTTT. Its translation: CASSSGTLGEKLFF.